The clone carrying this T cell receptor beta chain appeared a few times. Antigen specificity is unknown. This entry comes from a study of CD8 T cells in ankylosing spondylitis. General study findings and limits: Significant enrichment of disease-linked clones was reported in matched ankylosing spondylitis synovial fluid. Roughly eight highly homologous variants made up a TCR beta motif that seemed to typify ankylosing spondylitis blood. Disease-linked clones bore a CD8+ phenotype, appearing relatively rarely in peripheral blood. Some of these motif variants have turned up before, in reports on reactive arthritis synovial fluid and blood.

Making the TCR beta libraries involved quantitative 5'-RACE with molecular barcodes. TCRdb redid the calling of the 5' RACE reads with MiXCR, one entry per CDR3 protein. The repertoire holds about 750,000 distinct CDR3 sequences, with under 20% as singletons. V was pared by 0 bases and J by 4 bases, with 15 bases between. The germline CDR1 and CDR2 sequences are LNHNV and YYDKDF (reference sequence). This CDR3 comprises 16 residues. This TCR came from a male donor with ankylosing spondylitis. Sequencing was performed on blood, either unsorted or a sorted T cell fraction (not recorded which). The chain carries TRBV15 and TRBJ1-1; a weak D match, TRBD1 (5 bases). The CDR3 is CATSRDSPLTATEAFF. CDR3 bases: TGTGCCACCAGCAGAGATTCGCCTCTGACAGCCACTGAAGCTTTCTTT.